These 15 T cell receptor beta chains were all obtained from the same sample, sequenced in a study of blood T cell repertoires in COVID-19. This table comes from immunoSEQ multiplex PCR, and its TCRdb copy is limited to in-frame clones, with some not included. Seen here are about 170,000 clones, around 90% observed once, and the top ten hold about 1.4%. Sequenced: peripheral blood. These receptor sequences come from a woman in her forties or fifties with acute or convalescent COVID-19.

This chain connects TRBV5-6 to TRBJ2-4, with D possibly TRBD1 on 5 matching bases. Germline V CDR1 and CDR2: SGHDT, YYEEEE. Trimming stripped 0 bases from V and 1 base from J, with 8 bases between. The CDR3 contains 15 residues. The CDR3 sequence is CASSLGGSAKNIQYF. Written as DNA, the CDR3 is TGTGCCAGCAGCTTGGGGGGCAGTGCCAAAAACATTCAGTACTTC. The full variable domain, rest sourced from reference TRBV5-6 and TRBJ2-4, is DAGVTQSPTHLIKTRGQQVTLRCSPKSGHDTVSWYQQALGQGPQFIFQYYEEEERQRGNFPDRFSGHQFPNYSSELNVNALLLGDSALYLCASSLGGSAKNIQYFGAGTRLSVL.

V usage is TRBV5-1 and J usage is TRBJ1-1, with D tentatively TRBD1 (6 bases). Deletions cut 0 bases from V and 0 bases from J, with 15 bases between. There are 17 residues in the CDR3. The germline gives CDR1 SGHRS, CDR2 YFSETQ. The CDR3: CASSLARGPAVNTEAFF. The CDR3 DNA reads TGCGCCAGCAGCTTGGCCAGGGGACCAGCAGTGAACACTGAAGCTTTCTTT. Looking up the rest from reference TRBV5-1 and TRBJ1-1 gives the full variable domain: KAGVTQTPRYLIKTRGQQVTLSCSPISGHRSVSWYQQTPGQGLQFLFEYFSETQRNKGNFPGRFSGRQFSNSRSEMNVSTLELGDSALYLCASSLARGPAVNTEAFFGQGTRLTVV.

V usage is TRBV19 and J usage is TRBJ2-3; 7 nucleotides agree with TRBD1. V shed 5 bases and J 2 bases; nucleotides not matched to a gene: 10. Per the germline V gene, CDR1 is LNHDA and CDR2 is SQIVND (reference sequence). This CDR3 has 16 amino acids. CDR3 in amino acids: CASSRGQAGFTDTQYF. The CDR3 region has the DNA TGTGCCAGTAGTCGTGGACAGGCGGGTTTCACAGATACGCAGTATTTT.

CDR3 sequence (DNA): TGTGCCAGCAGCGGTGACAGCAACACTGAAGCTTTCTTT. Translating gives CASSGDSNTEAFF. The chain combines TRBV7-2 with TRBJ1-1, with a weak D call TRBD1 (5 bases). The CDR3 runs 13 residues. Germline V CDR1 and CDR2: SGHTA, FQGNSA. V lost 5 bases, J lost 2 bases, and 9 bases lay in between.

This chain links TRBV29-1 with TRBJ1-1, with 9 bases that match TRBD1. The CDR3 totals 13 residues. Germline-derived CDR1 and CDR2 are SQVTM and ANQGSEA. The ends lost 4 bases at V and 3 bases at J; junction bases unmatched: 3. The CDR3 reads CSVGQGEDTEAFF. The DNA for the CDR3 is TGCAGCGTTGGACAGGGGGAAGACACTGAAGCTTTCTTT.

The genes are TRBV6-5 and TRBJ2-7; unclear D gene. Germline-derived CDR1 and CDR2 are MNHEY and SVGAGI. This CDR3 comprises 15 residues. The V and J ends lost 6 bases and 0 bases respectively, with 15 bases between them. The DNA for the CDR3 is TGTGCCAGCAGCCCCCCCGGCGGCCGCTCCTACGAGCAGTACTTC. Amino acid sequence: CASSPPGGRSYEQYF.

In DNA, the CDR3 is TGTGCCAGCAGACCCCCTATGGGGGGGACTGAAGCTTTCTTT. This gives the protein CASRPPMGGTEAFF. V usage is TRBV5-8 and J usage is TRBJ1-1, with a tentative D call TRBD1 (5 bases). Germline lookup yields CDR1 SGHTS and CDR2 YDEGEE. V was shortened by 5 bases and J by 5 bases, with 16 bases between the two germline ends. This CDR3 has 14 amino acids.

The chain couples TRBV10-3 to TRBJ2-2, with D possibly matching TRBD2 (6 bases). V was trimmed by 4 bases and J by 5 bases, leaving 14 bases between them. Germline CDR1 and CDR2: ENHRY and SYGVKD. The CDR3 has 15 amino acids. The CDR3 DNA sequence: TGTGCCATCAGTGCTTTAGGGGAGGATACCGGGGAGCTGTTTTTT. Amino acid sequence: CAISALGEDTGELFF.

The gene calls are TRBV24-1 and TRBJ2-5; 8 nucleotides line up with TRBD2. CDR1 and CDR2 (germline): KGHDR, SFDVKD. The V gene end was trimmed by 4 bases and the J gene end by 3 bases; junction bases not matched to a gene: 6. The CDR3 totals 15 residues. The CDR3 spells CATSDPKAGEETQYF. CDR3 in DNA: TGTGCCACCAGTGACCCAAAAGCGGGGGAAGAGACCCAGTACTTC.

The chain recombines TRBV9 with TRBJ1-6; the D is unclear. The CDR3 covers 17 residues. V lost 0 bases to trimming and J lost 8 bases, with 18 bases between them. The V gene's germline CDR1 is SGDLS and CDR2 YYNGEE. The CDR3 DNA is TGTGCCAGCAGCGTAGAAGGTTTTAGGAGCGCGGATTCACCCCTCCACTTT. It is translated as CASSVEGFRSADSPLHF.

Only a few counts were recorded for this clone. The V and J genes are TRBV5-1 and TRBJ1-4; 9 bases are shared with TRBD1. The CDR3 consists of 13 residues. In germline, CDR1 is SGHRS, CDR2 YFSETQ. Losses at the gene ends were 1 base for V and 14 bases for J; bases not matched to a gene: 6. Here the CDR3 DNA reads TGCGCCAGCAGCTTGCCGGACAGGGGATCTCTGTTTTTT. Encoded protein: CASSLPDRGSLFF.

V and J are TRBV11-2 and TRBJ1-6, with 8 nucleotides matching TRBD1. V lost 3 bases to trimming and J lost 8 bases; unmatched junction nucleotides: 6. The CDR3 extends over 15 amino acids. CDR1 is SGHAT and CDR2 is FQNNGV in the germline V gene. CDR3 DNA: TGTGCCAGCAGCTTCTTTCAGGGGGCTCATTCACCCCTCCACTTT. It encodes CASSFFQGAHSPLHF. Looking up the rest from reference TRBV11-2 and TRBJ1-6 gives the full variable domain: EAGVAQSPRYKIIEKRQSVAFWCNPISGHATLYWYQQILGQGPKLLIQFQNNGVVDDSQLPKDRFSAERLKGVDSTLKIQPAKLEDSAVYLCASSFFQGAHSPLHFGNGTRLTVT.

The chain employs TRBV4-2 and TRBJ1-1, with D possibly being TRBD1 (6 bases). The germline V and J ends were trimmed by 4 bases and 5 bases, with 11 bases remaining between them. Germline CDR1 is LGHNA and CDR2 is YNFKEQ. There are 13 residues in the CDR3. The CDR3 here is CASSPGVGTEAFF. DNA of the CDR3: TGTGCCAGCAGCCCAGGGGTGGGAACTGAAGCTTTCTTT.

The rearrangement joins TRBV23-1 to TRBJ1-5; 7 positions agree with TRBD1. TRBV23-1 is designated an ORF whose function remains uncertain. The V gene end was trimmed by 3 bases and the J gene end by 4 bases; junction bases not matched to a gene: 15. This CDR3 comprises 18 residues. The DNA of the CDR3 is TGCGCCAGCAGTCACCACCGACAGGGCCGTGTAGGGAATCAGCCCCAGCATTTT. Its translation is CASSHHRQGRVGNQPQHF.

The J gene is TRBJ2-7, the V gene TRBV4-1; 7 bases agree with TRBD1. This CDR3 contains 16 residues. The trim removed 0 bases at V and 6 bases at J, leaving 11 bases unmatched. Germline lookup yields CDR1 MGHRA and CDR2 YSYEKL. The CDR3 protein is CASSQDRRQGVAEQYF. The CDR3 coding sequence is TGCGCCAGCAGCCAAGACAGGAGACAGGGTGTGGCCGAGCAGTACTTC.